This T cell receptor beta chain was sequenced for a study of blood T cells in healthy people across ages. For this clonotype: Antigen unknown.

This CDR3 has 15 residues. The V end was cut by 2 bases, the J end by 1 base, with 10 bases between. The germline V gene has CDR1 SNHLY and CDR2 FYNNEI. Whole-study findings and limits: The percentage of naive T cells correlated strongly with TCR beta diversity. Investigators treated diversity estimates from one million T cells as underestimates.

The authors ran a second PCR of about 7 to 12 cycles using a sample-barcoded 5' primer and a J-beta primer mix. A 12-random-nucleotide template-switch adaptor tagged each cDNA molecule. Each CDR3 protein gets one entry after TCRdb re-called the 5' RACE reads with MiXCR. Among approximately 800,000 distinct CDR3 sequences listed, about half were seen once. There were at least 5.5 micrograms of total RNA extracted from every sample. This sequence joins TRBV2 and TRBJ2-3; D may correspond to TRBD1 or TRBD2 (5 bases each). Sequenced input: blood. The TCR sequence derives from a man aged 80 or over in good health. This chain's CDR3 is CASSESQGGTDTQYF. The CDR3 DNA follows: TGTGCCAGCAGTGAATCCCAGGGAGGCACAGATACGCAGTATTTT.